Described below is a single T cell receptor beta chain sequence and its context. The table lists this clone with a few counts. The target of this receptor is not known. Base qualities are missing; no much larger clone stands one base away. The entry originates in a study of blood T cell repertoires in COVID-19 (dated by TCRdb to about 2020). Broadly, across the study: The collaborator samples originated in the United States, Italy and Spain and spanned the acute and convalescent phases of COVID-19. The dataset comprised deeply sampled blood TCRbeta repertoires from subjects exposed to, actively infected with, or recovered from COVID-19. A freely available public database, intended as a resource for researchers studying the immune response to SARS-CoV-2, is where the repertoires were released. The material from the prospective study consisted of cDNA or gDNA derived from T cells, B-cell-depleted T cells, or PBMCs. Samples came from the ongoing ImmuneRACE study (first 160 participants) plus 1,254 subjects from 6 global collaborators. The sample metadata nearly always contained a de-identified subject ID, COVID-19 status, age in years and sex. Where HLA class I and class II types were available, the types were taken from metadata supplied by the sample provider, not from assay-based typing.

The study at large found these results: How much clinical and demographic metadata was included differed by source and by participant, and the metadata was provided uncurated.

The cysteine opens and the phenylalanine closes a CDR3 of 15 amino acids. The sequence is cut down to CDR3 DNA, 45 bases in frame from base 1. Trimming costs V 4 bases and J 4 bases, and their ends lie 14 bases apart. Based on the germline V gene (reference sequence), the CDR1 and CDR2 sequences are LGHDT and YNNKEL. One collaborating source in Seattle enrolled patients while the patients were actively infected and followed the patients over time throughout the course of disease. The collaborating institutions used their own protocols to collect whole blood in K2EDTA tubes. For TCRbeta analysis, collaborator samples were shipped as frozen whole blood, as isolated PBMCs, or as DNA extracted from either sample type. The immunoSEQ Assay, a bias-controlled multiplex PCR, was used to amplify TCRbeta CDR3 regions from genomic DNA. The original pipeline was this. The number of nucleated cells in each sample was estimated from the amplification of reference gene primers within the assay. Sequence reads were collapsed and filtered to measure the absolute abundance of every unique TCRbeta CDR3 rearrangement. For each sample, productive Simpson clonality was calculated as the square root of Simpson's diversity index across productive rearrangements. Not all clones reach the TCRdb copy of this immuneACCESS table, which keeps in-frame sequences only. Checked studies attribute under half of the gap to unresolved V genes and leave the rest unexplained. That table supplies the V and J calls and clone size; D and trimming were determined from the DNA. The sample profile shows about 200,000 clones; roughly four fifths of them were found once. 8% to 9% of the sample rests with the top ten.

This TCR was recovered from a woman aged 80 or over with COVID-19, enrolled during active disease. The V gene is TRBV3-1 (or the pseudogene TRBV3-2) and the J gene is TRBJ2-1; a weak D assignment points to TRBD2 (6 bases agree). Sequencing was carried out using peripheral blood. The CDR3: CASSPGLQSYNEQFF. The DNA is as follows: TGTGCCAGCAGCCCAGGACTACAAAGTTACAATGAGCAGTTCTTC.